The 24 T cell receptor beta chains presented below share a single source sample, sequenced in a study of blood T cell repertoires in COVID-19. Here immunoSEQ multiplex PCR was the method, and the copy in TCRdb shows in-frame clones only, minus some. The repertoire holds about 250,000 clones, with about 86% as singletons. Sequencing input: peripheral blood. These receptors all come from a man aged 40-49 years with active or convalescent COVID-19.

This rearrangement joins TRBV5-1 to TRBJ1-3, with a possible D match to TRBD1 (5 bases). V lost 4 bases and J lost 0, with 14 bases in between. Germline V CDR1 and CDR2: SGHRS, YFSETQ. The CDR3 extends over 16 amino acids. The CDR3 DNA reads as TGCGCCAGCAGCCATGGCGGGGCCGTCTCTGGAAACACCATATATTTT. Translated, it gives CASSHGGAVSGNTIYF.

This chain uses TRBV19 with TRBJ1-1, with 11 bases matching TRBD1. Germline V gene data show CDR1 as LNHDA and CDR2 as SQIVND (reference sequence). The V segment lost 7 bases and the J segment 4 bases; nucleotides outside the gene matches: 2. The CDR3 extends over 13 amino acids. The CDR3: CASTGTGGTEAFF. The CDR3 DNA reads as TGTGCCAGTACGGGGACAGGGGGCACTGAAGCTTTCTTT.

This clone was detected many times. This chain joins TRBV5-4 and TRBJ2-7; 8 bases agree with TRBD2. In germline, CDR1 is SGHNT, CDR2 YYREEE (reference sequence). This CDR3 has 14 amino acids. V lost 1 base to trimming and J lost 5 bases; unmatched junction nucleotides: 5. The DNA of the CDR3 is TGTGCCAGCAGCTTGAGACCGCGGGAGGACGAGCAGTACTTC. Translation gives CASSLRPREDEQYF.

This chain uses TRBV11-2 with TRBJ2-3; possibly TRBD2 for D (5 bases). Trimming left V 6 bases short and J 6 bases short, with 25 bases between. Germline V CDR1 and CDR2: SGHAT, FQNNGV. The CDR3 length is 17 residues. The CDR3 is CASRRAYAFERGDTQYF. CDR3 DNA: TGTGCCAGCAGAAGAGCTTACGCTTTCGAGAGAGGGGATACGCAGTATTTT.

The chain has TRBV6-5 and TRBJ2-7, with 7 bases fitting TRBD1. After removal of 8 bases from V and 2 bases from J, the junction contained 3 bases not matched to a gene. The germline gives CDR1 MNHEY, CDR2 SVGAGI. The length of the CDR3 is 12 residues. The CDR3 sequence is CASRQGAYEQYF. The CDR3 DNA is TGTGCCAGCCGACAGGGAGCCTACGAGCAGTACTTC.

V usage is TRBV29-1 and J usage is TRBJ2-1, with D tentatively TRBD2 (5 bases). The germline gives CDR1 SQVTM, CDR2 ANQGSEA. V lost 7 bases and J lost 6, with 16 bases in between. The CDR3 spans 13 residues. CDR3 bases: TGCAGCGACAGAAGAACTAGATCCAATGAGCAGTTCTTC. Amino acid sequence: CSDRRTRSNEQFF.

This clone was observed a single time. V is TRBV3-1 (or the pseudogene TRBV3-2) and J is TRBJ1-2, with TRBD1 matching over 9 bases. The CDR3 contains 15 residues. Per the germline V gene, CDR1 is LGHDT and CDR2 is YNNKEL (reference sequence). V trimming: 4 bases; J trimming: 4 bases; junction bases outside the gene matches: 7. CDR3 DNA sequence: TGTGCCAGCAGCCCACCGGGACAGGGTACCTATGGCTACACCTTC. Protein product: CASSPPGQGTYGYTF.

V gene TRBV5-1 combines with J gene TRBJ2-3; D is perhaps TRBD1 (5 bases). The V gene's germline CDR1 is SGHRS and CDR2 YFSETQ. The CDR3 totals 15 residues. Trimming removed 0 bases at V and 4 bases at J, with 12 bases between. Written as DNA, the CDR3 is TGCGCCAGCAGCTTGGCAGGGATGCACGCAGATACGCAGTATTTT. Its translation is CASSLAGMHADTQYF.

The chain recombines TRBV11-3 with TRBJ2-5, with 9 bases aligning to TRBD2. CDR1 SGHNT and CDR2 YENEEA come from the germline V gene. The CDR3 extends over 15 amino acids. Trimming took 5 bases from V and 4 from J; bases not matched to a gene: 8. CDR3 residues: CASSPRLAVRETQYF. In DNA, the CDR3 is TGTGCCAGCAGCCCAAGACTAGCGGTGAGAGAGACCCAGTACTTC.

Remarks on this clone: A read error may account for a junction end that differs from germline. CDR3 sequence reads: CASSYGATQAFF. Here the CDR3 DNA reads TGTGCCAGCAGTTATGGAGCCACTCAAGCTTTCTTT. J is TRBJ1-1 and V is TRBV6-5; D ambiguous. The CDR3 loop spans 12 amino acids. CDR1 MNHEY and CDR2 SVGAGI come from the germline V gene.

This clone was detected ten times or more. The CDR3 coding sequence is TGTGCCAGCAGTGATGTGGTCTATAGCAATCAGCCCCAGCATTTT. Translating it yields CASSDVVYSNQPQHF. The genes are TRBV6-1 and TRBJ1-5, with D unresolved. The CDR3 totals 15 residues. V was pared by 3 bases and J by 0 bases, with 9 bases between. Germline assignment: CDR1 MNHNS and CDR2 SASEGT.

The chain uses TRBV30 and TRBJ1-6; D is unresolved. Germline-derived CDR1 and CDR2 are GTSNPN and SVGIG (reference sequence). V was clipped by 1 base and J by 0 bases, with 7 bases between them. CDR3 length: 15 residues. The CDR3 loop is CAWSEGSSYNSPLHF. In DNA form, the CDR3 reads TGTGCCTGGAGTGAAGGGAGCTCCTATAATTCACCCCTCCACTTT.

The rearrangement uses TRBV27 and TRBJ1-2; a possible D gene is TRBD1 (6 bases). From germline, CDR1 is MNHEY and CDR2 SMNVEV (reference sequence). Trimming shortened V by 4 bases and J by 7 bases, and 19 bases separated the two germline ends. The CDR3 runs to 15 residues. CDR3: CASSSDRRNVGGYTF. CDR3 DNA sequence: TGTGCCAGCAGTTCGGACAGAAGAAACGTCGGTGGCTACACCTTC.

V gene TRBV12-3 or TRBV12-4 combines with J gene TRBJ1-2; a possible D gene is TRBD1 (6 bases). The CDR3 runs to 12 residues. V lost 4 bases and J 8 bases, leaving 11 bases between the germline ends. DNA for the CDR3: TGTGCCAGCAGTTCCTACAGGGAAGGCTACACCTTC. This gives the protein CASSSYREGYTF.

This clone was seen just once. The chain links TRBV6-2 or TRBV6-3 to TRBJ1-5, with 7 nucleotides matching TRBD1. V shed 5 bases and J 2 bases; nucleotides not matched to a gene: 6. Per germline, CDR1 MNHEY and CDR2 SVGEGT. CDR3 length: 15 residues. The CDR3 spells CASSQAGQGNQPQHF. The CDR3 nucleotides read TGTGCCAGCAGTCAGGCCGGACAGGGCAATCAGCCCCAGCATTTT.

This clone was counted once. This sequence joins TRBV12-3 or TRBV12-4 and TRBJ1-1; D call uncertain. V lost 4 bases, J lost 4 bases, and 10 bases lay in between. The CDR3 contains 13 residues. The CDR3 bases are TGTGCCAGCAGTTATCGGGGAGCCACTGAAGCTTTCTTT. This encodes CASSYRGATEAFF.

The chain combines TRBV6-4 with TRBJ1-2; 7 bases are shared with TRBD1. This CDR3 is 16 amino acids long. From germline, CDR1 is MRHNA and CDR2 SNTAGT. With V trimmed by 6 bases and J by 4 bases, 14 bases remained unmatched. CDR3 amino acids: CASSKNTGQNFYGYTF. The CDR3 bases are TGTGCCAGCAGCAAGAATACGGGACAGAATTTCTATGGCTACACCTTC.

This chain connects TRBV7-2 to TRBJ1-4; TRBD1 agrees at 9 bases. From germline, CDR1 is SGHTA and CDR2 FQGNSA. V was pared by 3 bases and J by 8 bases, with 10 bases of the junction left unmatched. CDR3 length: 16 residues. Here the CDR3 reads CASSFNTGGGEEKLFF. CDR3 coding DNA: TGTGCCAGCAGCTTTAATACAGGGGGCGGTGAGGAAAAACTGTTTTTT.

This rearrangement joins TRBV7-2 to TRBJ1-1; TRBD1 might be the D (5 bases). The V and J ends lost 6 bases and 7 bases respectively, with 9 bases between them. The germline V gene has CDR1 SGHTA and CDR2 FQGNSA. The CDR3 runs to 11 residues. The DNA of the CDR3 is TGTGCCAGCAGGAAGACAGTTGAAGCTTTCTTT. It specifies CASRKTVEAFF. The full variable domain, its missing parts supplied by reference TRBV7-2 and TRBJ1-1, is GAGVSQSPSNKVTEKGKDVELRCDPISGHTALYWYRQSLGQGLEFLIYFQGNSAPDKSGLPSDRFSAERTGGSVSTLTIQRTQQEDSAVYLCASRKTVEAFFGQGTRLTVV.

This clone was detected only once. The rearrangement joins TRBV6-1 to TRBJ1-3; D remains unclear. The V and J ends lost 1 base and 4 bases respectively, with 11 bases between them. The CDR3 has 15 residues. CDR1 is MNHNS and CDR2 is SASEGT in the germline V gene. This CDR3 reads CASSEDRNQGNTIYF. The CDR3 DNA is TGTGCCAGCAGTGAAGATAGAAATCAAGGAAACACCATATATTTT.

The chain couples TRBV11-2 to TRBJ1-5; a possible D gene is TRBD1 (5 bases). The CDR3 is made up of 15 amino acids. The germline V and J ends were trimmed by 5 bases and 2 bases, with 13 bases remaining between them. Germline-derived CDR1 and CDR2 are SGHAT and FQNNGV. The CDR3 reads CASSGGGFGNQPQHF. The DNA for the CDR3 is TGTGCCAGCAGCGGGGGGGGTTTCGGCAATCAGCCCCAGCATTTT.

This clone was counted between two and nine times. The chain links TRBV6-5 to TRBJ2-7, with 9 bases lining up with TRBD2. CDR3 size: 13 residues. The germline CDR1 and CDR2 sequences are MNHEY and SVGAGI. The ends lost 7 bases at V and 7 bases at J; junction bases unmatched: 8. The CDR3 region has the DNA TGTGCCAGCAAACTAGCGGGTTTGGGGGAGCAGTACTTC. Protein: CASKLAGLGEQYF.

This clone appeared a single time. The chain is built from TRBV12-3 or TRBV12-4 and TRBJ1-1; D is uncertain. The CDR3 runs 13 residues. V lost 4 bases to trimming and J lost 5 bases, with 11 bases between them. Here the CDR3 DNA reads TGTGCCAGCAGTTCCGGTATTAAAACTGAAGCTTTCTTT. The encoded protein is CASSSGIKTEAFF.

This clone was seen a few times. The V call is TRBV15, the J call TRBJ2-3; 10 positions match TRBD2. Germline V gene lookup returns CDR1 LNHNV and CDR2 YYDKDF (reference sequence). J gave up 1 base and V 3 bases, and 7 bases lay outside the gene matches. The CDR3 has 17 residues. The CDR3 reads CATSRGELAGRTDTQYF. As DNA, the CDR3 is TGTGCCACCAGCAGGGGGGAACTAGCGGGGCGCACAGATACGCAGTATTTT.